This T cell receptor (beta chain) was documented in a study of blood T cell repertoires in COVID-19. At the level of the study: The United States, Italy and Spain were the sources of the acute and convalescent COVID-19 samples. PBMCs, B-cell-depleted T cells, or T cells were the source of the cDNA or gDNA that made up the material.

Original data processing: The authors estimated nucleated cell counts from reference gene primer amplification. Produced via immunoSEQ multiplex PCR; TCRdb's table is partial and in-frame only. The D gene and trimming were derived from the DNA, and the V and J assignments and clone size from that table. In the table there are 300,000 to 400,000 clones, 85% to 90% of which are singletons. This CDR3 spans 16 amino acids. After removal of 3 bases from V and 2 bases from J, the junction contained 5 bases not matched to a gene. Germline V lookup: CDR1 LNHDA, CDR2 SQIVND (reference sequence). The clonotype comes from a woman aged 50 to 65 with active or convalescent COVID-19. The source material was peripheral blood. The chain combines TRBV19 with TRBJ1-3, with 9 bases identical to TRBD1. The CDR3 DNA follows: TGTGCCAGTAGTATCCGGACAGGGGCAACTGGAAACACCATATATTTT. As protein: CASSIRTGATGNTIYF.